The rows below give T cell receptor beta chains drawn from one sample of a study of T cell clonotyping in hematopoietic cell transplantation. Profiling relied on immunoSEQ multiplex PCR, and the TCRdb table lists in-frame clones only, not all of them. The sample carries more than 4,500 clones, approximately 90% recorded once. This specimen was peripheral blood mononuclear cells, taken 100 days after allogeneic stem cell transplant. These receptors all come from a female patient in her 50s who had an allogeneic stem cell transplant from a related donor, so the T cells may come from the graft donor. Some clones in this sample may be carry-over from other donors' samples. Each CDR3 is given with its conserved first and last residue. The order of the fields is V gene, D gene, clone size, J gene, CDR3 protein, CDR3 DNA. D genes are given only for firm matches. Only some rows state a clone size, as once, few, many or a class for expanded clones.

TRBV2	NA	NA	TRBJ1-2	CASSSGQTSYGYTF	TGTGCCAGCAGCTCCGGACAGACCAGCTATGGCTACACCTTC
TRBV7-2	NA	NA	TRBJ2-1	CASSLRQAGYNEQFF	TGTGCCAGCAGCCTCAGACAGGCCGGCTACAATGAGCAGTTCTTC
TRBV19	NA	NA	TRBJ2-3	CASSIPSSTDTQYF	TGTGCCAGTAGTATTCCATCCAGCACAGATACGCAGTATTTT
TRBV30	NA	NA	TRBJ1-2	CAWSSNLGRNYGYTF	TGTGCCTGGAGTTCTAATTTAGGACGGAACTATGGCTACACCTTC
TRBV9	NA	few	TRBJ2-7	CASSSGTLSYEQYF	TGTGCCAGCAGTTCCGGGACACTATCCTACGAGCAGTACTTC
TRBV7-2	TRBD1	NA	TRBJ1-4	CASSFDRGLEKLFF	TGTGCCAGCAGCTTCGACAGGGGGCTTGAAAAACTGTTTTTT
TRBV7-9	NA	NA	TRBJ1-2	CASSPGGGFNYGYTF	TGTGCCAGCAGCCCGGGGGGGGGATTCAACTATGGCTACACCTTC
TRBV18	TRBD1	NA	TRBJ2-7	CASSPPGTGGNEQYF	TGTGCCAGCTCACCACCGGGGACAGGGGGCAACGAGCAGTACTTC
TRBV6-1	NA	NA	TRBJ2-1	CASSARNNEQFF	TGTGCCAGCAGCGCCAGGAACAATGAGCAGTTCTTC
TRBV4-3	TRBD1	NA	TRBJ1-1	CASSQDPQGQGGNEAFF	TGCGCCAGCAGCCAAGACCCCCAAGGACAGGGTGGAAATGAAGCTTTCTTT
TRBV7-9	NA	once	TRBJ1-2	CASSLGRGDRANYGYTF	TGTGCCAGCAGCTTAGGGCGAGGGGACCGAGCTAACTATGGCTACACCTTC
TRBV5-1	NA	NA	TRBJ2-5	CASSLTAGRQETQYF	TGCGCCAGCAGCCTTACCGCGGGGAGACAAGAGACCCAGTACTTC
TRBV14	NA	NA	TRBJ2-5	CASSQQGGETQYF	TGTGCCAGCAGCCAACAGGGGGGGGAGACCCAGTACTTC
TRBV27	TRBD2	NA	TRBJ2-3	CASSFMSSGDLGTSTDTQYF	TGTGCCAGCAGTTTTATGTCTAGCGGGGACCTTGGAACGAGCACAGATACGCAGTATTTT
TRBV9	NA	NA	TRBJ2-1	CASSDGRGISYNEQFF	TGTGCCAGCAGCGATGGCAGGGGAATCTCCTACAATGAGCAGTTCTTC
TRBV29-1	TRBD2	NA	TRBJ2-5	CSVEGGLASETQYF	TGCAGCGTTGAAGGAGGACTAGCATCAGAGACCCAGTACTTC
TRBV21-1	NA	NA	TRBJ1-4	CASSSQGSTNEKLFF	TGTGCCAGCAGCTCCCAAGGGAGTACTAATGAAAAACTGTTTTTT
TRBV2	NA	few	TRBJ2-1	CASRGMGNEQFF	TGTGCCAGCAGAGGAATGGGTAATGAGCAGTTCTTC
TRBV5-4	TRBD1	NA	TRBJ2-5	CASSSGQVKETQYF	TGTGCCAGCAGCTCGGGACAGGTGAAAGAGACCCAGTACTTC
TRBV28	TRBD2	NA	TRBJ2-7	CASTFSLAGVYEQYF	TGTGCCAGCACGTTCAGCCTAGCGGGGGTCTACGAGCAGTACTTC
TRBV13	TRBD2	NA	TRBJ2-3	CASSFSGGTDTQYF	TGTGCCAGCAGCTTTAGCGGGGGGACAGATACGCAGTATTTT
TRBV18	NA	NA	TRBJ1-1	CASSPQGSNTEAFF	TGTGCCAGCTCACCCCAGGGGTCAAACACTGAAGCTTTCTTT
TRBV7-2	NA	NA	TRBJ1-5	CASSNQGTRTLQPQHF	TGTGCCAGCAGCAACCAAGGGACTCGGACGCTGCAGCCCCAGCATTTT
TRBV6-4	TRBD1	NA	TRBJ2-2	CASSGSPGTGTGELFF	TGTGCCAGCAGTGGAAGTCCCGGGACAGGGACCGGGGAGCTGTTTTTT
TRBV27	NA	NA	TRBJ1-1	CASSSRFLNTEAFF	TGTGCCAGCAGTTCGAGATTTCTTAACACTGAAGCTTTCTTT
TRBV7-9	NA	NA	TRBJ1-5	CASSLQGRRPQHF	TGTGCCAGCAGCTTACAGGGGAGGAGGCCCCAGCATTTT
TRBV7-9	NA	NA	TRBJ1-4	CASSRPGTNEKLFF	TGTGCCAGCAGCAGACCAGGGACTAATGAAAAACTGTTTTTT
TRBV30	NA	once	TRBJ1-3	CAWSVLGSSGNTIYF	TGTGCCTGGAGTGTACTTGGGAGCTCTGGAAACACCATATATTTT
TRBV7-6	TRBD1	once	TRBJ2-1	CASSLAGYRGTGGNEQFF	TGTGCCAGCAGCTTAGCGGGGTATAGAGGGACAGGGGGCAATGAGCAGTTCTTC
TRBV7-9	NA	NA	TRBJ1-5	CASSLDSPQPQHF	TGTGCCAGCAGCTTAGACAGCCCTCAGCCCCAGCATTTT
TRBV9	NA	NA	TRBJ1-6	CASSVGQGESPVPLHF	TGTGCCAGCAGCGTAGGGCAGGGTGAGTCGCCGGTGCCCCTCCACTTT